The sequence of this T cell receptor (beta chain) was determined in a study of blood T cells in healthy people across ages. Study overall: Capture via template switching afforded approximately one barcoded beta molecule per two T cells. Study-level points and caveats: Relative to aged donors, long-lived donors carried more naive CD4+ cells and displayed higher diversity. Diversity figures derived from one million T cells were judged to underestimate the true value.

The ends were cut back, 6 bases at V and 4 bases at J, with 16 bases in the middle. Germline V gene data show CDR1 as SQVTM and CDR2 as ANQGSEA. The CDR3 totals 13 residues. In this sample, this clonotype turned up a few times. The antigen is unknown. A sample-barcoded 5' primer and a J-beta primer mix were used in a second PCR of roughly 7 to 11 cycles. Each cDNA molecule received a tag from a template-switch adaptor that had 12 random nucleotides. TCRdb processed the 5' RACE reads anew with MiXCR; each CDR3 protein has one entry. This table has roughly 2 million distinct CDR3 sequences, roughly 49% appearing once.

The gene calls are TRBV29-1 and TRBJ2-7; tentatively, D is TRBD1 (6 bases). This receptor was taken from a woman between 35 and 50 years old in good health. Sequenced sample: blood. In DNA form, the CDR3 reads TGCAGCGTCGCCGGGACACCCAAATACGAGCAGTACTTC. This translates into CSVAGTPKYEQYF.